The 26 T cell receptor beta chains below come from one sample, sequenced in a study of T cells after yellow fever vaccination. One entry per CDR3 protein, called by TCRdb with MiXCR from the 5' RACE reads. The sample holds 300,000 or so distinct CDR3 sequences, 13% seen once. The sequences come from CD4+ T cells sorted from PBMCs, collected 45 days after the yellow fever booster vaccination. Receptors originate from a man aged 30 to 45 who received the YFV17D yellow fever vaccine.

The chain is built from TRBV29-1 and TRBJ2-3; D gene unclear. Looked up from germline, CDR1 is SQVTM and CDR2 is ANQGSEA. Trimming stripped 0 bases from V and 6 bases from J, with 10 bases between. The CDR3 covers 13 residues. DNA for the CDR3: TGCAGCGTTGAAGAGGCCGTGGGGGATACGCAGTATTTT. Its protein product is CSVEEAVGDTQYF.

This clonotype was observed a few times. This sequence joins TRBV12-3 or TRBV12-4 and TRBJ1-5; 7 bases are shared with TRBD1. The CDR3 loop spans 14 amino acids. The V and J ends lost 7 bases and 5 bases, in that order; junction bases with no gene match: 8. CDR3 DNA: TGTGCCAGCAACGACAGGGCGTCCTATCAGCCCCAGCATTTT. Protein sequence: CASNDRASYQPQHF.

This clonotype turned up a few times. The chain recombines TRBV10-2 with TRBJ2-1, with 11 bases aligning to TRBD2. V trimming: 5 bases; J trimming: 4 bases; junction bases outside the gene matches: 10. This CDR3 has 17 residues. The germline V gene has CDR1 WSHSY and CDR2 SAAADI. DNA for the CDR3: TGCGCCAGCAGTCAGCCCCTGACTAGCGGGAAATACAATGAGCAGTTCTTC. Amino acid sequence: CASSQPLTSGKYNEQFF.

The CDR3 DNA follows: TGTGCCAGCAGCGGGTGGTACGGCCGTGAAGCTTTCTTT. Amino acid sequence: CASSGWYGREAFF. This chain uses TRBV7-2 with TRBJ1-1, with D unresolved. Germline V lookup: CDR1 SGHTA, CDR2 FQGNSA. Between the trimmed V and J ends, which lost 5 bases and 7 bases, there was a span of 14 bases. The CDR3 sequence is 13 residues long.

The J gene is TRBJ2-3, the V gene TRBV27; perhaps TRBD2 as D (5 bases). The CDR3 is made up of 13 amino acids. With 5 bases removed from V and 6 bases from J, the gap between germline ends came to 12 bases. Germline V gene data show CDR1 as MNHEY and CDR2 as SMNVEV (reference sequence). Here the CDR3 reads CASSPRVRDTQYF. CDR3 DNA sequence: TGTGCCAGCAGTCCGCGGGTGCGGGATACGCAGTATTTT.

The V and J genes are TRBV5-4 and TRBJ2-2, with TRBD2 matching over 13 bases. The CDR3 sequence is 17 residues long. CDR1 and CDR2 (germline): SGHNT, YYREEE (reference sequence). Trimming took 0 bases from V and 2 from J; bases not matched to a gene: 1. The CDR3 spells CASSLGGLAGNTGELFF. The CDR3 coding sequence is TGTGCCAGCAGCTTGGGGGGACTAGCGGGAAACACCGGGGAGCTGTTTTTT.

This clonotype has more than one count but fewer than ten. This chain links TRBV30 with TRBJ2-2; no clear D. Germline loops: CDR1 GTSNPN, CDR2 SVGIG (reference sequence). The CDR3 runs to 12 residues. V was cut by 4 bases and J by 1 base, with 4 bases left in between. In nucleotides, the CDR3 is TGTGCCTGGACAGGGAACACCGGGGAGCTGTTTTTT. Amino acids: CAWTGNTGELFF.

This chain joins TRBV6-2 or TRBV6-3 and TRBJ2-5; 8 bases fit TRBD2. CDR1 and CDR2 from the germline V gene are MNHEY and SVGEGT. The CDR3 has 17 amino acids. With 3 bases clipped from V and 4 bases from J, the junction kept 13 bases outside the gene matches. DNA for the CDR3: TGTGCCAGCAGTTATTCCCCAGGAGCGGGAGCCCGAGAGACCCAGTACTTC. Amino acid sequence: CASSYSPGAGARETQYF.

This sequence joins TRBV5-1 and TRBJ2-5, with TRBD2 matching 7 bases. The germline CDR1 and CDR2 sequences are SGHRS and YFSETQ. The ends lost 0 bases at V and 5 bases at J; junction bases unmatched: 4. CDR3 size: 14 residues. The CDR3 loop is CASSLAREVETQYF. The CDR3 DNA follows: TGCGCCAGCAGCTTGGCACGGGAGGTGGAGACCCAGTACTTC.

This clonotype was counted a few times. This chain links TRBV10-3 with TRBJ1-2, with TRBD1 as a possible D gene (6 bases). Germline V gene lookup returns CDR1 ENHRY and CDR2 SYGVKD. The CDR3 loop spans 15 amino acids. Trimming left V 0 bases short and J 5 bases short, with 13 bases between. CDR3 DNA: TGTGCCATCAGTGAGTCGATACAGGGATTGTATGGCTACACCTTC. Protein: CAISESIQGLYGYTF.

This clonotype was picked up a small number of times. CDR3 residues: CATSDLWWDRAGSEQFF. The CDR3 DNA reads as TGTGCCACCAGTGATTTGTGGTGGGACAGGGCCGGGTCTGAGCAGTTCTTC. The chain carries TRBV24-1 and TRBJ2-1, with TRBD1 matching 9 bases. The CDR3 contains 17 residues. V shed 0 bases and J 9 bases; nucleotides not matched to a gene: 11. CDR1 is KGHDR and CDR2 is SFDVKD in the germline V gene.

In its sample, this clonotype was seen a few times. The gene calls are TRBV20-1 and TRBJ2-5; 8 nucleotides agree with TRBD2. Per the germline V gene, CDR1 is DFQATT and CDR2 is SNEGSKA (reference sequence). The CDR3 spans 12 residues. After removal of 6 bases from V and 3 bases from J, the junction contained 3 bases not matched to a gene. CDR3 in DNA: TGCAGTGCGTCCGGGGGGGAAGAGACCCAGTACTTC. Its protein is CSASGGEETQYF.

Worth noting for this clonotype: Just one base apart from a much larger clone, this may be a read error. The rearrangement joins TRBV5-1 to TRBJ2-7; D might be TRBD2 (5 bases). V lost 4 bases to trimming and J lost 0 bases, with 11 bases between them. Germline CDR1 SGHRS, CDR2 YFSETQ. CDR3 length: 14 residues. The CDR3 is CASSRWESSYEQYF. In nucleotides, the CDR3 is TGCGCCAGCAGCAGATGGGAGAGCTCCTACGAGCAGTACTTC.

J is TRBJ2-3 and V is TRBV4-3; D gene ambiguous. Per the germline V gene, CDR1 is LGHNA and CDR2 is YSLEER. V lost 2 bases and J 3 bases, leaving 6 bases between the germline ends. The CDR3 covers 13 residues. CDR3 bases: TGCGCCAGCAGCCAATTGGTGACAGATACGCAGTATTTT. Its translation: CASSQLVTDTQYF.

The chain employs TRBV12-3 or TRBV12-4 and TRBJ1-2; the match to TRBD1 covers 7 bases. The CDR3 covers 13 residues. V dropped 6 bases and J dropped 8; count of bases not matched to a gene: 9. The CDR3 region is CASSSTGASGYTF. The CDR3 nucleotides are TGTGCCAGCAGCTCCACAGGGGCATCCGGCTACACCTTC.

V is TRBV28 and J is TRBJ2-4, with 9 nucleotides matching TRBD1. This CDR3 spans 14 amino acids. The germline V gene has CDR1 MDHEN and CDR2 SYDVKM. Germline trimming cut 6 bases from V and 8 bases from J; bases unmatched to any gene: 8. The CDR3 DNA reads TGTGCCAGCAGCCCCGGGACAGGGTCGGACATTCAGTACTTC. Translated, it gives CASSPGTGSDIQYF.

This chain connects TRBV4-3 to TRBJ2-1; the match to TRBD2 covers 8 bases. CDR3 length: 16 residues. Germline V lookup: CDR1 LGHNA, CDR2 YSLEER. Unmatched junction bases numbered 6, after V lost 0 bases and J lost 5 bases. The CDR3 sequence: CASSQDHRLANNEQFF. CDR3 sequence (DNA): TGCGCCAGCAGCCAAGACCACCGACTAGCGAACAATGAGCAGTTCTTC.

A few counts support this clonotype. This chain joins TRBV18 and TRBJ2-7; no definite D call. Germline V gene data show CDR1 as KGHSH and CDR2 as LQKENI. CDR3 length equals 12 residues. The V end lost 3 bases, the J end lost 3 bases, and 6 bases lay between the germline ends. The CDR3 sequence: CASSPADYEQYF. CDR3 DNA: TGTGCCAGCTCACCGGCCGACTACGAGCAGTACTTC.

This chain uses TRBV4-3 with TRBJ1-5; 11 bases are a match to TRBD1. V dropped 5 bases and J dropped 4; count of bases not matched to a gene: 4. The CDR3 length is 15 residues. Germline CDR1 is LGHNA and CDR2 is YSLEER. The CDR3 DNA sequence: TGCGCCAGCAGCAAGGACAGGGGGCGAAATCAGCCCCAGCATTTT. It translates to CASSKDRGRNQPQHF.

The chain joins TRBV3-1 to TRBJ1-6, with D perhaps TRBD1 (5 bases). The CDR3 is made up of 14 amino acids. Germline V gives CDR1 LGHDT, CDR2 YNNKEL (reference sequence). V was shortened by 1 base and J by 10 bases, with 11 bases between the two germline ends. The CDR3 region is CASSQGQGSSPLHF. The CDR3 coding sequence is TGTGCCAGCAGCCAAGGGCAGGGTAGCTCACCCCTCCACTTT. The whole variable domain, remainder taken from reference TRBV3-1 and TRBJ1-6, is DTAVSQTPKYLVTQMGNDKSIKCEQNLGHDTMYWYKQDSKKFLKIMFSYNNKELIINETVPNRFSPKSPDKAHLNLHINSLELGDSAVYFCASSQGQGSSPLHFGNGTRLTVT.

This clonotype was counted between two and nine times. The rearrangement joins TRBV7-2 to TRBJ2-2, with TRBD2 matching over 7 bases. CDR1 and CDR2 (germline): SGHTA, FQGNSA. This CDR3 comprises 17 residues. V trimming: 0 bases; J trimming: 1 base; junction bases outside the gene matches: 5. The CDR3 nucleotides read TGTGCCAGCAGCTTAGCGATGCTAGCGGAGAACACCGGGGAGCTGTTTTTT. Its protein product is CASSLAMLAENTGELFF. The full variable domain, completed using reference TRBV7-2 and TRBJ2-2, is GAGVSQSPSNKVTEKGKDVELRCDPISGHTALYWYRQSLGQGLEFLIYFQGNSAPDKSGLPSDRFSAERTGGSVSTLTIQRTQQEDSAVYLCASSLAMLAENTGELFFGEGSRLTVL.

J is TRBJ2-2 and V is TRBV24-1; D uncertain. V lost 8 bases, J lost 2 bases, and 11 bases lay in between. The V gene's germline CDR1 is KGHDR and CDR2 SFDVKD. The CDR3 totals 14 residues. The CDR3 region has the DNA TGTGCCACCACGGGTCCACTTAACACCGGGGAGCTGTTTTTT. It specifies CATTGPLNTGELFF.

This clonotype was observed a handful of times. This sequence joins TRBV7-2 and TRBJ2-3; 9 positions agree with TRBD1. The CDR3 totals 15 residues. Germline V gives CDR1 SGHTA, CDR2 FQGNSA. Trimming cost V 6 bases and J 3 bases; bases outside gene matches: 7. The CDR3 bases are TGTGCCAGCAGAGCCGGGACAGGGACGACAGATACGCAGTATTTT. Translating gives CASRAGTGTTDTQYF.

On this clonotype itself: A read error may be the cause here, since a much bigger clone is one base away. The chain combines TRBV29-1 with TRBJ2-4; D possibly corresponds to TRBD1 (6 bases). The germline CDR1 and CDR2 sequences are SQVTM and ANQGSEA. Trimming removed 6 bases from V and 8 bases from J, with 17 bases in between. The CDR3 spans 13 residues. This CDR3 reads CSVSGVERYIQYF. DNA for the CDR3: TGCAGCGTCTCAGGGGTGGAGAGATACATTCAGTACTTC.

This clonotype was seen only a few times. J is TRBJ2-6 and V is TRBV5-1, with D possibly matching TRBD1 (6 bases). Germline loops: CDR1 SGHRS, CDR2 YFSETQ. CDR3 length: 16 amino acids. The V end lost 2 bases, the J end lost 3 bases, and 12 bases lay between the germline ends. This CDR3 is CASSLTGFGGANVLTF. DNA for the CDR3: TGCGCCAGCAGCTTAACAGGGTTTGGTGGGGCCAACGTCCTGACTTTC. Full variable domain (rest looked up from reference TRBV5-1 and TRBJ2-6): KAGVTQTPRYLIKTRGQQVTLSCSPISGHRSVSWYQQTPGQGLQFLFEYFSETQRNKGNFPGRFSGRQFSNSRSEMNVSTLELGDSALYLCASSLTGFGGANVLTFGAGSRLTVL.

This clonotype was observed a handful of times. This chain connects TRBV6-2 or TRBV6-3 to TRBJ1-2; D is unresolved. V lost 7 bases and J 4 bases, leaving 19 bases between the germline ends. In germline, CDR1 is MNHEY, CDR2 SVGEGT. The CDR3 runs 15 residues. The CDR3 nucleotides are TGTGCCAGCATGTACGGGAGCAATCCTCCCTATGGCTACACCTTC. It yields the protein CASMYGSNPPYGYTF.